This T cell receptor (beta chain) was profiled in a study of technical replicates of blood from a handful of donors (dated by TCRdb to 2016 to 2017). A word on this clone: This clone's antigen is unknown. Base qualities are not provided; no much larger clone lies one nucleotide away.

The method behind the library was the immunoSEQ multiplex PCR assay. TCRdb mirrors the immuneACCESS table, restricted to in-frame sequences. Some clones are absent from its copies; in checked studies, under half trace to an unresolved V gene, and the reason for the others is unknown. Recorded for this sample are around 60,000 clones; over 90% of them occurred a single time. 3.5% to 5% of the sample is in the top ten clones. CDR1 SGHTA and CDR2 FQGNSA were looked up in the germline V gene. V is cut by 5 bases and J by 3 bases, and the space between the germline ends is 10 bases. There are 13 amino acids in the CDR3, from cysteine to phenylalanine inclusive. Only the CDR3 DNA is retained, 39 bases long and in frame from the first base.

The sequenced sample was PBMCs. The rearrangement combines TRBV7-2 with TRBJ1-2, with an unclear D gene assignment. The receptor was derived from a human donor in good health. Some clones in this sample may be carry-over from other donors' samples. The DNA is TGTGCCAGCAGCCCACGGAGGGACTATGGCTACACCTTC. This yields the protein CASSPRRDYGYTF.